This entry is about one TCR beta chain. Its antigen is not identified. This sample includes further DNA sequences coding for the same CDR3. Investigators reverse transcribed all isolated RNA, so they sequenced expressed TCRB transcripts. Around 3.7 million reads was the average for naive, central memory and regulatory T cell samples. The assay was immunoSEQ multiplex PCR, and TCRdb's table has in-frame clones only and misses some. This table holds more than 95,000 clones, 17% found once. The data were obtained in a study of beta chain features in type 1 diabetes. The authors took one heparinised blood draw, averaging approximately 120 mL, from each donor. Sorting of CD4+ naive, central memory, regulatory and stem cell-like memory cells was performed via CD45RO/CCR7/CD25/CD127/CD95/CD27. General study findings and limits: Significant though moderate, a shortening of TCRB CDR3s appeared in all four CD4+ subsets of Type 1 diabetes patients.

The germline V gene has CDR1 SGHTA and CDR2 FQGNSA. The CDR3 covers 14 residues. V shed 5 bases, J shed 7 bases, and the junction held 6 bases outside the gene matches. The sample comprised central memory CD4+ T cells from blood. V gene TRBV7-2 combines with J gene TRBJ1-2, with TRBD1 matching 11 bases. The sequence came from a man aged 18 to 29 with type 1 diabetes. The CDR3 nucleotides read TGTGCCAGCAGCCTTGGACAGGGGGCGGGTGGCTACACCTTC. Protein sequence: CASSLGQGAGGYTF.